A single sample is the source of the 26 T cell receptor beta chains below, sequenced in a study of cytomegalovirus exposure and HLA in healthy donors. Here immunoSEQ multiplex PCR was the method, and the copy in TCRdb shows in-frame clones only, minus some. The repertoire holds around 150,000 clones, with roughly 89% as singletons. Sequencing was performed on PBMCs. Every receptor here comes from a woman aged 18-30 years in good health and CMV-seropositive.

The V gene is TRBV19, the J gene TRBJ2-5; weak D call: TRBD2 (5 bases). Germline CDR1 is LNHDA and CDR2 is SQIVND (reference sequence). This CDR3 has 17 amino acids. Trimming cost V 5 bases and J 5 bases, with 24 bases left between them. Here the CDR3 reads CASSCLRRALEWETQYF. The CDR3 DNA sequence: TGTGCCAGTAGTTGTTTAAGGCGGGCCCTGGAGTGGGAGACCCAGTACTTC.

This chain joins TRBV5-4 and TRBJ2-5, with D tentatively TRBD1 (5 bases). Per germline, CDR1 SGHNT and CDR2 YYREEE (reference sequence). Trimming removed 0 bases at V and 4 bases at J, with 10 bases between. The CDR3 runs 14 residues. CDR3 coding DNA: TGTGCCAGCAGCTTGGGAGGCCAGGGAGAGACCCAGTACTTC. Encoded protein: CASSLGGQGETQYF. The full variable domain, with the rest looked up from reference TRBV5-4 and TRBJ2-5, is ETGVTQSPTHLIKTRGQQVTLRCSSQSGHNTVSWYQQALGQGPQFIFQYYREEENGRGNFPPRFSGLQFPNYSSELNVNALELDDSALYLCASSLGGQGETQYFGPGTRLLVL.

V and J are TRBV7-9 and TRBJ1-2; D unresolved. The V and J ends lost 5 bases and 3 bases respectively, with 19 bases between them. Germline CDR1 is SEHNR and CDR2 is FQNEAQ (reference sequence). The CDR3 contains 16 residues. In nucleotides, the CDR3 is TGTGCCAGCAGCCAAAGCGGACTCCGGGTGGACTATGGCTACACCTTC. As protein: CASSQSGLRVDYGYTF.

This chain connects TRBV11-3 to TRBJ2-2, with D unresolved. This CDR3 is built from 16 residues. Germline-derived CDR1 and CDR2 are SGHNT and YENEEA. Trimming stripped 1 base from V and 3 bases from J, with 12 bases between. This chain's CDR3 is CASSLVWVQDTGELFF. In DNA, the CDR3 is TGTGCCAGCAGCTTAGTCTGGGTGCAGGACACCGGGGAGCTGTTTTTT.

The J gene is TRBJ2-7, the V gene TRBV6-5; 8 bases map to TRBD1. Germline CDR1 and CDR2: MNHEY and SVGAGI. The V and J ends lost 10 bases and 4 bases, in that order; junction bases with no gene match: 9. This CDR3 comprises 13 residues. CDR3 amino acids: CATSDRVGYEQYF. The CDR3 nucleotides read TGTGCCACCTCGGACAGGGTAGGATACGAGCAGTACTTC.

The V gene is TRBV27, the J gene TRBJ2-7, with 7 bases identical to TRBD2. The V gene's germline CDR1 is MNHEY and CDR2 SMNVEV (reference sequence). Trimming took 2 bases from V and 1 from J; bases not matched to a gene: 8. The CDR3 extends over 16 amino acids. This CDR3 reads CASSLEVSSGSYEQYF. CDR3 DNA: TGTGCCAGCAGTTTAGAGGTGTCTAGCGGTTCCTACGAGCAGTACTTC.

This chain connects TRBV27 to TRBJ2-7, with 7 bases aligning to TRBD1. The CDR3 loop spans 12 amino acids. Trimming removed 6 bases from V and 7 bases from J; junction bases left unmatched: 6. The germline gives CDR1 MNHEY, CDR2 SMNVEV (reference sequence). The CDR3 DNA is TGTGCCAGCAGCCCGACAGGGAGAGAGCAGTACTTC. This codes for CASSPTGREQYF.

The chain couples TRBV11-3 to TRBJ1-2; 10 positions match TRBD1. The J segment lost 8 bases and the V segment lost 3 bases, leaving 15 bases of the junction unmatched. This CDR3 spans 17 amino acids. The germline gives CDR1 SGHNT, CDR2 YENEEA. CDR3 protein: CASSFLGRTGTGVGYTF. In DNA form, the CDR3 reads TGTGCCAGCAGCTTTCTCGGACGGACCGGGACAGGGGTAGGCTACACCTTC. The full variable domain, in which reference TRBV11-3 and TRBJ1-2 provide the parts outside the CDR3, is EAGVVQSPRYKIIEKKQPVAFWCNPISGHNTLYWYLQNLGQGPELLIRYENEEAVDDSQLPKDRFSAERLKGVDSTLKIQPAELGDSAVYLCASSFLGRTGTGVGYTFGSGTRLTVV.

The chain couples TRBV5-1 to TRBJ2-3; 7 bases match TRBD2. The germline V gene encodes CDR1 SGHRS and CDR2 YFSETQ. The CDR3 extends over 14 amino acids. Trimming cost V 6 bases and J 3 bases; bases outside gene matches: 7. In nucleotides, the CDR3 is TGCGCCAGCACATCGGGTAGCGGGACAGATACGCAGTATTTT. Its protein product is CASTSGSGTDTQYF.

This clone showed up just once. The CDR3 reads CAWSRGEWDTQYF. The CDR3 DNA sequence: TGTGCCTGGAGTCGGGGGGAATGGGATACGCAGTATTTT. The chain couples TRBV30 to TRBJ2-3; 7 bases match TRBD2. CDR3 length: 13 amino acids. Per germline, CDR1 GTSNPN and CDR2 SVGIG (reference sequence). Trimming removed 2 bases from V and 6 bases from J; junction bases left unmatched: 5.

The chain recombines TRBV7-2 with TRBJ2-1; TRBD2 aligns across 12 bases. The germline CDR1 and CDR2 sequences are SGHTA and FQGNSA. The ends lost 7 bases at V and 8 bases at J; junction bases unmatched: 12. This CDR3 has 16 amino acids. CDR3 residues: CASTIVGLAGGDEQFF. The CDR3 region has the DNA TGTGCCAGCACCATAGTAGGGCTAGCGGGAGGGGATGAGCAGTTCTTC.

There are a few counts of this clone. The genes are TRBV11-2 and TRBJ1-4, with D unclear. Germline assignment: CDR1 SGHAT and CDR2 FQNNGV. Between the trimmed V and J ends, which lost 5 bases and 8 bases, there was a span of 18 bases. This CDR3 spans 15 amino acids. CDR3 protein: CASSTRSGWSEKLFF. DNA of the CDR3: TGTGCCAGCAGCACTAGGAGTGGTTGGAGCGAAAAACTGTTTTTT.

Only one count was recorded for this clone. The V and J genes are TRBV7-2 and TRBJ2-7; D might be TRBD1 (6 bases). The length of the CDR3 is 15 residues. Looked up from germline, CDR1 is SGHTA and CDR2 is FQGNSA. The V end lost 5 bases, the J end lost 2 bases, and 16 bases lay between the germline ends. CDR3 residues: CASSRASGQTYEQYF. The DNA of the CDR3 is TGTGCCAGCAGCAGAGCCTCCGGACAGACCTACGAGCAGTACTTC.

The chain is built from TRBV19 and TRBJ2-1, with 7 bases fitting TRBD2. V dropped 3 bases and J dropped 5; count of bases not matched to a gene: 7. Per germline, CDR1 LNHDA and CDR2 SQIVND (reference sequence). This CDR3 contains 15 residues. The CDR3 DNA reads TGTGCCAGTAGTATTCCCGCTAGCGGCGACAATGAGCAGTTCTTC. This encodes CASSIPASGDNEQFF. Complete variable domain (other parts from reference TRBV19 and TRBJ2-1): DGGITQSPKYLFRKEGQNVTLSCEQNLNHDAMYWYRQDPGQGLRLIYYSQIVNDFQKGDIAEGYSVSREKKESFPLTVTSAQKNPTAFYLCASSIPASGDNEQFFGPGTRLTVL.

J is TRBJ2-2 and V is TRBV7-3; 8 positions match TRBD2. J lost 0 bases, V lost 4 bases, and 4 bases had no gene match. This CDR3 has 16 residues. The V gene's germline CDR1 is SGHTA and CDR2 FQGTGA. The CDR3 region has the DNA TGTGCCAGCAGCTCATTAGCGGGAACGAACACCGGGGAGCTGTTTTTT. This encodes CASSSLAGTNTGELFF.

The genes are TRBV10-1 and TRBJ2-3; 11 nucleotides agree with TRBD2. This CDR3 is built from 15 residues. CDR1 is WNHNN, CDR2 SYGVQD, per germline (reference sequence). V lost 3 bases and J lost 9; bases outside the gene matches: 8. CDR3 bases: TGCGCCAGCAGTGATACTAGCGGGGGCCTCGGGACGCAGTATTTT. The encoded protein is CASSDTSGGLGTQYF.

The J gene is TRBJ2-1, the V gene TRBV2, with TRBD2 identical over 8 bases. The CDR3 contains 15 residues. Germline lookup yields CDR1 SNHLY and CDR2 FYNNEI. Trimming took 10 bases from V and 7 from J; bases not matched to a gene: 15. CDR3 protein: CATLQGAGDKNEQFF. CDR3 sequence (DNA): TGTGCCACCCTCCAGGGAGCGGGAGATAAAAATGAGCAGTTCTTC.

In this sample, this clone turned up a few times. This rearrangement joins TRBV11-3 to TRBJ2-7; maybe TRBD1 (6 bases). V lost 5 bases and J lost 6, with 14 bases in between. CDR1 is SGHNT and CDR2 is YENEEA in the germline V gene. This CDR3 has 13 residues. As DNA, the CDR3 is TGTGCCAGCAGCCCAGACTACAGGGCCGAGCAGTACTTC. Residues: CASSPDYRAEQYF.

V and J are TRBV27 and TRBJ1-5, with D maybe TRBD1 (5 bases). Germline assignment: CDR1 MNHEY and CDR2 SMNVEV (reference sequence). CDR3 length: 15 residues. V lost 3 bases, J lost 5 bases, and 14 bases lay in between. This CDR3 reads CASSFEGRLDQPQHF. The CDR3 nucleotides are TGTGCCAGCAGTTTTGAGGGGAGGTTGGATCAGCCCCAGCATTTT.

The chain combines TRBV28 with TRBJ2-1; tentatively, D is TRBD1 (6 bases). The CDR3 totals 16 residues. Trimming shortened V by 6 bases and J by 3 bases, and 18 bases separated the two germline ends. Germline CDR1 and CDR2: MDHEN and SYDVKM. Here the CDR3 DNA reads TGTGCCAGCAGCCGAAATACCGGGACAAGCTACAATGAGCAGTTCTTC. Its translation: CASSRNTGTSYNEQFF.

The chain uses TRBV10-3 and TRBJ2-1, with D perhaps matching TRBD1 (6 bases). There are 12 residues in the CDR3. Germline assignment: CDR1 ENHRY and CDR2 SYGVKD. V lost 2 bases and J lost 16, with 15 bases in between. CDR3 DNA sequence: TGTGCCATCAGTGAGGAAAGGGGGTCAATATTCTTC. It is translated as CAISEERGSIFF.

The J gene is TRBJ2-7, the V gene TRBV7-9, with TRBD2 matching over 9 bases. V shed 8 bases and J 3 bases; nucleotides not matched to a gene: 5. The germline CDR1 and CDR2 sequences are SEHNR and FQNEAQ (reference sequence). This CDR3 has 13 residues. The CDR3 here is CASGREGGYEQYF. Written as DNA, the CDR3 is TGTGCCAGCGGGCGGGAGGGAGGCTACGAGCAGTACTTC.

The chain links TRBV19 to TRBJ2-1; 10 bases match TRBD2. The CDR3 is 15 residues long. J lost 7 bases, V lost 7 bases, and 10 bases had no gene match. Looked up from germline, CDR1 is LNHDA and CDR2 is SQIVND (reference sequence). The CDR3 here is CASTPPGLAMNEQFF. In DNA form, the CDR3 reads TGTGCCAGTACGCCGCCGGGACTAGCGATGAATGAGCAGTTCTTC.

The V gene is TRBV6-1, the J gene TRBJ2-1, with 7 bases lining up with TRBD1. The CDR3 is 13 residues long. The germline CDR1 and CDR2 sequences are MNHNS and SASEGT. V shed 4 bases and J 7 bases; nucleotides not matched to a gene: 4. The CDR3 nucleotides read TGTGCCAGCAGTGGGGGACAGCGAAATGAGCAGTTCTTC. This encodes CASSGGQRNEQFF.

The CDR3 sequence: CASSVGTSGSGEQYF. As DNA, the CDR3 is TGTGCCAGCAGCGTAGGTACTAGCGGGAGCGGCGAGCAGTACTTC. The rearrangement uses TRBV9 and TRBJ2-7; TRBD2 matches 11 bases. Trimming took 0 bases from V and 6 from J; bases not matched to a gene: 5. There are 15 residues in the CDR3. Looked up from germline, CDR1 is SGDLS and CDR2 is YYNGEE.

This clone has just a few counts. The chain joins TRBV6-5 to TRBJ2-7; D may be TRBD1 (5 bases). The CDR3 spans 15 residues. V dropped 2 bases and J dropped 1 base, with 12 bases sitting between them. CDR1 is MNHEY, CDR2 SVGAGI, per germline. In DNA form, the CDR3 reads TGTGCCAGCAGTTACAATCCCGACAGTTCCTACGAGCAGTACTTC. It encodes CASSYNPDSSYEQYF.